The 12 T cell receptor beta chains reported below all come from one sample, sequenced in a study of OX40 agonist ivuxolimab in advanced cancers. The repertoire was sequenced with immunoSEQ multiplex PCR; TCRdb's copy has only in-frame clones and lacks some. In the table there are about 8,700 clones, roughly 90% of which are singletons. The sequencing used CD4+ or CD8+ T cells sorted from blood, collected in a trial of the OX40 agonist ivuxolimab. These receptors were obtained from an adult with an advanced solid tumor such as melanoma, head and neck, liver or kidney cancer.

The gene calls are TRBV27 and TRBJ2-7, with 7 bases matching TRBD2. Trimming cost V 5 bases and J 5 bases; bases outside gene matches: 3. There are 12 residues in the CDR3. Germline-derived CDR1 and CDR2 are MNHEY and SMNVEV (reference sequence). This CDR3 reads CASSRGSDEQYF. CDR3 sequence (DNA): TGTGCCAGCAGTCGCGGGAGCGACGAGCAGTACTTC.

This clone was observed once. CDR3 region: CASSNPQETQYF. CDR3 nucleotide sequence: TGTGCCAGCAGTAACCCGCAAGAGACCCAGTACTTC. The chain carries TRBV6-9 and TRBJ2-5; D unclear. V lost 5 bases to trimming and J lost 2 bases, with 6 bases between them. The CDR3 extends over 12 amino acids. Germline V gene data show CDR1 as MNHGY and CDR2 as SVAAGI.

V and J are TRBV4-3 and TRBJ2-5; D possibly corresponds to TRBD1 (6 bases). V was clipped by 3 bases and J by 4 bases, with 15 bases between them. The CDR3 covers 15 residues. The germline gives CDR1 LGHNA, CDR2 YSLEER. The CDR3 DNA reads TGCGCCAGCAGCCAGTTAACAGGGAACGGAGAGACCCAGTACTTC. As protein: CASSQLTGNGETQYF.

V gene TRBV9 combines with J gene TRBJ2-3; no definite D call. CDR3 length: 12 amino acids. The V and J ends lost 7 bases and 2 bases respectively, with 8 bases between them. Per the germline V gene, CDR1 is SGDLS and CDR2 is YYNGEE. The CDR3 bases are TGTGCCAGCGGGGTCTCCACAGATACGCAGTATTTT. This codes for CASGVSTDTQYF.

This clone was recorded only once. The chain has TRBV21-1 and TRBJ2-2; the table assigns TRBD1, which was not confirmed against the DNA. TRBV21-1 is a known pseudogene. The CDR3 is 16 residues long. CDR3 protein: CASSKRNTGLTGELFF. The CDR3 DNA reads TGTGCCAGCAGCAAGCGAAACACAGGCTTGACCGGGGAGCTGTTTTTT.

The chain recombines TRBV9 with TRBJ2-1; 7 positions agree with TRBD1. V trimming: 0 bases; J trimming: 7 bases; junction bases outside the gene matches: 13. Germline V gives CDR1 SGDLS, CDR2 YYNGEE. The CDR3 spans 17 residues. The CDR3 loop reads CASSVGSGRGIGNEQFF. The CDR3 DNA sequence: TGTGCCAGCAGCGTAGGGTCTGGCAGGGGGATTGGTAATGAGCAGTTCTTC. The full variable domain, with the rest looked up from reference TRBV9 and TRBJ2-1, is DSGVTQTPKHLITATGQRVTLRCSPRSGDLSVYWYQQSLDQGLQFLIQYYNGEERAKGNILERFSAQQFPDLHSELNLSSLELGDSALYFCASSVGSGRGIGNEQFFGPGTRLTVL.

V gene TRBV11-2 combines with J gene TRBJ2-3; the match to TRBD1 covers 9 bases. Germline lookup yields CDR1 SGHAT and CDR2 FQNNGV. The ends lost 6 bases at V and 4 bases at J; junction bases unmatched: 14. This CDR3 region has 17 residues. CDR3 coding DNA: TGTGCCAGCAGGCTATCGCCTGGGACAGGGTTGTCAGATACGCAGTATTTT. It codes for CASRLSPGTGLSDTQYF.

The chain uses TRBV6-6 and TRBJ2-2; 7 bases line up with TRBD1. V lost 8 bases, J lost 3 bases, and 6 bases stayed unmatched. Germline CDR1 MNHNY, CDR2 SVGAGI (reference sequence). The CDR3 is 14 amino acids. CDR3 nucleotides: TGTGCCAGCGATTGGGACAGCTACACCGGGGAGCTGTTTTTT. This gives the protein CASDWDSYTGELFF.

This rearrangement joins TRBV5-1 to TRBJ1-1; D is perhaps TRBD1 (6 bases). CDR1 and CDR2 from the germline V gene are SGHRS and YFSETQ. V lost 3 bases, J lost 1 base, and 10 bases lay in between. The CDR3 runs 14 residues. CDR3 protein: CASSSDSPNTEAFF. CDR3 bases: TGCGCCAGCAGCTCGGACAGTCCGAACACTGAAGCTTTCTTT.

This chain connects TRBV28 to TRBJ2-3, with D possibly being TRBD1 or TRBD2 (5 bases each). Trimming pared 2 bases from V and 2 bases from J, leaving 11 bases between. Per the germline V gene, CDR1 is MDHEN and CDR2 is SYDVKM. The CDR3 runs to 15 residues. This CDR3 reads CASSLLQEVTDTQYF. The CDR3 DNA is TGTGCCAGCAGTTTACTACAGGAGGTCACAGATACGCAGTATTTT. The complete variable domain, with remaining parts taken from reference TRBV28 and TRBJ2-3, reads DVKVTQSSRYLVKRTGEKVFLECVQDMDHENMFWYRQDPGLGLRLIYFSYDVKMKEKGDIPEGYSVSREKKERFSLILESASTNQTSMYLCASSLLQEVTDTQYFGPGTRLTVL.

J is TRBJ1-4 and V is TRBV25-1, with D hard to call. There are 15 residues in the CDR3. Trimming took off 3 bases at V and 8 bases at J, with 16 bases between the two ends. CDR1 MGHDK and CDR2 SYGVNS come from the germline V gene. The CDR3 loop is CASSESWSGGEKLFF. Written as DNA, the CDR3 is TGTGCCAGCAGTGAGTCGTGGAGCGGCGGCGAAAAACTGTTTTTT.

The gene calls are TRBV6-1 and TRBJ2-7; the match to TRBD2 covers 12 bases. V shed 9 bases and J 1 base; nucleotides not matched to a gene: 4. CDR1 and CDR2 (germline): MNHNS, SASEGT. The CDR3 extends over 14 amino acids. The CDR3 loop is CASKLAGGSYEQYF. CDR3 sequence (DNA): TGTGCCAGTAAACTAGCGGGGGGATCCTACGAGCAGTACTTC.